This TCR beta chain was observed in a study of CD8 T cells in acute hepatitis C reinfection. Generated by immunoSEQ multiplex PCR, the TCRdb table keeps only in-frame clones and is missing some. The sample holds about 38,000 clones, about 86% seen once. Points from the study as a whole: Overrepresentation in the naive pool did not explain the preferential TRBV04 and TRBV06 usage seen in all groups. About a dozen public clonotypes were found regardless of outcome. Follow-up repertoires were missing for chronically infected subjects.

A note on this clone: Its specificity is unknown.

Time point noted: naive CD8 control sorted from an acute-time-point sample. Montreal Hepatitis C Cohort donors who inject drugs were seen every 3 months. The germline V and J ends were trimmed by 3 bases and 1 base, with 15 bases remaining between them. The length of the CDR3 is 16 residues. The germline gives CDR1 LNHDA, CDR2 SQIVND (reference sequence). The material sequenced was naive CD8+ T cells from PBMCs. The V and J genes are TRBV19 and TRBJ1-1; no firm D call. The origin of this receptor is a man aged 30 to 45 with chronic hepatitis C. Here the CDR3 DNA reads TGTGCCAGTAGTATCCATCCCTCCGACGGGAACACTGAAGCTTTCTTT. Protein sequence: CASSIHPSDGNTEAFF.